This T cell receptor (beta chain) emerged from a study of blood T cell repertoires in COVID-19. Study summary: The origin of the acute and convalescent COVID-19 samples was the United States, Italy and Spain.

Only in-frame clones appear in the TCRdb table, and some are missing; sequencing was by immunoSEQ multiplex PCR. The repertoire consists of roughly 340,000 clones, with roughly 86% occurring once and the leading ten covering 7.3%. From germline, CDR1 is LNHDA and CDR2 SQIVND (reference sequence). V lost 1 base, J lost 4 bases, and 3 bases stayed unmatched. This CDR3 spans 17 amino acids. Sequences were obtained from peripheral blood. The receptor's source is an older woman with COVID-19, enrolled during active disease. This chain joins TRBV19 and TRBJ2-1; 14 positions match TRBD2. The CDR3 sequence is CASSIVWTSGGYNEQFF. The CDR3 DNA reads as TGTGCCAGTAGTATAGTCTGGACTAGCGGGGGGTACAATGAGCAGTTCTTC.